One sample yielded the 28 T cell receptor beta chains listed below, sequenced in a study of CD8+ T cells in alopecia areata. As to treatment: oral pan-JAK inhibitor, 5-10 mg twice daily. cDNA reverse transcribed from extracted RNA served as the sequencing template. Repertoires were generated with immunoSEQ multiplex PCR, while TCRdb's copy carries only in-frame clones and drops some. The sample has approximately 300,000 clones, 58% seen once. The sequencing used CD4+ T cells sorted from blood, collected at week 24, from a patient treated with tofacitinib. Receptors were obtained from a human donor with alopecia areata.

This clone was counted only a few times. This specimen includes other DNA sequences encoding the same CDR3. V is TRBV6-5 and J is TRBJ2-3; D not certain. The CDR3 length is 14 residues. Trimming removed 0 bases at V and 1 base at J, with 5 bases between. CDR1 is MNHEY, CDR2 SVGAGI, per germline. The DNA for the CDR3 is TGTGCCAGCAGTTACTCGGCCGGCACAGATACGCAGTATTTT. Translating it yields CASSYSAGTDTQYF.

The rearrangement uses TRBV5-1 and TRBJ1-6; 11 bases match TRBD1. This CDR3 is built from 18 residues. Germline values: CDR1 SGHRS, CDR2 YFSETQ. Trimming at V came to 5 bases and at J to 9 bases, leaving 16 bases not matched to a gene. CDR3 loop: CASSKGVRTGTGGSPLHF. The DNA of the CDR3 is TGCGCCAGCAGTAAGGGGGTGAGAACCGGGACAGGGGGTTCACCCCTCCACTTT.

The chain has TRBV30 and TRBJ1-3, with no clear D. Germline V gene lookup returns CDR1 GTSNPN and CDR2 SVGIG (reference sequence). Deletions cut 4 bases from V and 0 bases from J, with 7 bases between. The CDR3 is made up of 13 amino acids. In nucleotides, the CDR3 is TGTGCCTGGACTTCCAACTCTGGAAACACCATATATTTT. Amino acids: CAWTSNSGNTIYF. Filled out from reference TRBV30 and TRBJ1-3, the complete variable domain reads SQTIHQWPATLVQPVGSPLSLECTVEGTSNPNLYWYRQAAGRGLQLLFYSVGIGQISSEVPQNLSASRPQDRQFILSSKKLLLSDSGFYLCAWTSNSGNTIYFGEGSWLTVV.

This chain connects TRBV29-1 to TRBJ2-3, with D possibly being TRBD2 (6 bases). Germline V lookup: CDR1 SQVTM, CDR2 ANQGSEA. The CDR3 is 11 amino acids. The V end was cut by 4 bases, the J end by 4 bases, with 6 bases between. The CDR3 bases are TGCAGCGTTGGGAGGGCAGATACGCAGTATTTT. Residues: CSVGRADTQYF.

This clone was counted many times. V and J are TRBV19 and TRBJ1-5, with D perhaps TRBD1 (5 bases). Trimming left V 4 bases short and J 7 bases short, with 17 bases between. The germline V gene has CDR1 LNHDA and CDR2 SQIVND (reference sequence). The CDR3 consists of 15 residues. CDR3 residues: CASSTSQGSGQPQHF. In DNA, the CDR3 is TGTGCCAGTAGTACTTCCCAGGGTTCCGGCCAGCCCCAGCATTTT.

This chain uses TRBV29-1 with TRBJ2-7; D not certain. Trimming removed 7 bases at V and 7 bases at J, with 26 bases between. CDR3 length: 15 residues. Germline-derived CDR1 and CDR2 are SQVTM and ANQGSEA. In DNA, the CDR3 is TGCAGCGGATCGCCTGGGCCCGCTTCGACTCGGGAGCAGTACTTC. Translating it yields CSGSPGPASTREQYF.

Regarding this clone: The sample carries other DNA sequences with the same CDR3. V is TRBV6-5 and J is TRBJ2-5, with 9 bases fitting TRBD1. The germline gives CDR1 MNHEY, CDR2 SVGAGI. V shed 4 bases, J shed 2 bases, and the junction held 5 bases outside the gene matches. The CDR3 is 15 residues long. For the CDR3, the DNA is TGTGCCAGCAGTTCCCCGGGACAGGGACAAGAGACCCAGTACTTC. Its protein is CASSSPGQGQETQYF.

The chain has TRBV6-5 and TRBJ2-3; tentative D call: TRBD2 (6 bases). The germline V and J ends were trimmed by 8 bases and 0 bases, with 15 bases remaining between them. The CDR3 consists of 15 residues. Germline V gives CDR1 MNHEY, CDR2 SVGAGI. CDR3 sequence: CASAEGGHSTDTQYF. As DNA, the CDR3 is TGTGCCAGCGCCGAGGGAGGACATAGCACAGATACGCAGTATTTT.

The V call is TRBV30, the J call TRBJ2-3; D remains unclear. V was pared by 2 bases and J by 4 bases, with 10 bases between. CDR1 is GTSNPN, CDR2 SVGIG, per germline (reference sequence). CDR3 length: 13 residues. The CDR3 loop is CAWSRFQADTQYF. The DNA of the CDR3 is TGTGCCTGGAGTCGGTTCCAGGCAGATACGCAGTATTTT.

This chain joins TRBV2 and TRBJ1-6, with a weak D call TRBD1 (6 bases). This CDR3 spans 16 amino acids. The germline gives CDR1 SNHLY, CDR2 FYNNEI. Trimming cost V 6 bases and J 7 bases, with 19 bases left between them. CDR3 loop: CASRETGKGSNSPLHF. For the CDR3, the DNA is TGTGCCAGCAGGGAAACAGGGAAGGGCTCGAATTCACCCCTCCACTTT. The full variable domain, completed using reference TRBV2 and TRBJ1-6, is EPEVTQTPSHQVTQMGQEVILRCVPISNHLYFYWYRQILGQKVEFLVSFYNNEISEKSEIFDDQFSVERPDGSNFTLKIRSTKLEDSAMYFCASRETGKGSNSPLHFGNGTRLTVT.

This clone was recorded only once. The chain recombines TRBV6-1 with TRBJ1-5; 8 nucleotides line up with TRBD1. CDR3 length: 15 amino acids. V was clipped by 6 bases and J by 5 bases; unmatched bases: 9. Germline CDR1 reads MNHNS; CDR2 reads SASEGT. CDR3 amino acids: CASRTRTGRDQPQHF. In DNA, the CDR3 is TGTGCCAGCAGAACAAGGACAGGGAGAGATCAGCCCCAGCATTTT.

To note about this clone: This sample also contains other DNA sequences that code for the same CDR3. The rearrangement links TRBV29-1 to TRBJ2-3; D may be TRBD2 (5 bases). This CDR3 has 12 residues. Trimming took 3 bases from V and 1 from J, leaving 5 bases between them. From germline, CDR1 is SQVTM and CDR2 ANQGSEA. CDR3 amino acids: CSVDGGTDTQYF. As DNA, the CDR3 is TGCAGCGTTGACGGGGGCACAGATACGCAGTATTTT.

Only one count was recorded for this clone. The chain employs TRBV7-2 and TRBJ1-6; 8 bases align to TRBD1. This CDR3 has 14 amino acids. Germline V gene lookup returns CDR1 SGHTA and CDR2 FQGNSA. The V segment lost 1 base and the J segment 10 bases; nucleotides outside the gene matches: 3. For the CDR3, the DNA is TGTGCCAGCAGCTTAGAGCAGGGGGCATCACCCCTCCACTTT. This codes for CASSLEQGASPLHF.

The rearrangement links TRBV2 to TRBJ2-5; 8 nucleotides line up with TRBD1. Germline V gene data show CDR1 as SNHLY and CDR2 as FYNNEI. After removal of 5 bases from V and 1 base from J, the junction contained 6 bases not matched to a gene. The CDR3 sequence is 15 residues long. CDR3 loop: CASSLGQGPQETQYF. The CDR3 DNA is TGTGCCAGCAGTCTTGGACAGGGACCCCAAGAGACCCAGTACTTC.

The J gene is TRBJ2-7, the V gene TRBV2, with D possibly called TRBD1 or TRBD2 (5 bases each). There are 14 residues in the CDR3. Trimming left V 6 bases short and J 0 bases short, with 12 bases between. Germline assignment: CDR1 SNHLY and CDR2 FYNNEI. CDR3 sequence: CASRGTASSYEQYF. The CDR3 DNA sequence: TGTGCCAGCAGGGGGACGGCATCCTCCTACGAGCAGTACTTC.

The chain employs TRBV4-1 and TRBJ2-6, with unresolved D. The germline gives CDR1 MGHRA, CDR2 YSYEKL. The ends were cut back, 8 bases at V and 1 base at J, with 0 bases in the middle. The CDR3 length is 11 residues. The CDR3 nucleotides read TGCGCCAGCTCTGGGGCCAACGTCCTGACTTTC. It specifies CASSGANVLTF.

CDR3 residues: CATGTGQETQYF. CDR3 DNA: TGTGCCACCGGAACAGGACAAGAGACCCAGTACTTC. V usage is TRBV19 and J usage is TRBJ2-5, with a possible D match to TRBD1 (5 bases). The CDR3 spans 12 residues. Germline values: CDR1 LNHDA, CDR2 SQIVND (reference sequence). V was pared by 10 bases and J by 2 bases, with 11 bases between.

The CDR3 DNA reads as TGCGCCAGCAGCCAAGGGACAGGGGACTACGAGCAGTACTTC. It translates to CASSQGTGDYEQYF. This chain uses TRBV4-1 with TRBJ2-7, with 9 bases lining up with TRBD1. The trim removed 1 base at V and 3 bases at J, leaving 1 base unmatched. In germline, CDR1 is MGHRA, CDR2 YSYEKL. The CDR3 has 14 amino acids.

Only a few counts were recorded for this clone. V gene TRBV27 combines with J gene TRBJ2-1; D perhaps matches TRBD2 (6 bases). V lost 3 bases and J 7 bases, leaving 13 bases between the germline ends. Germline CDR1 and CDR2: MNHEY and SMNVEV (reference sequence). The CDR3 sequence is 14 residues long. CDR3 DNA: TGTGCCAGCAGTTTGGCGGCAGGGACTAATGAGCAGTTCTTC. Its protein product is CASSLAAGTNEQFF.

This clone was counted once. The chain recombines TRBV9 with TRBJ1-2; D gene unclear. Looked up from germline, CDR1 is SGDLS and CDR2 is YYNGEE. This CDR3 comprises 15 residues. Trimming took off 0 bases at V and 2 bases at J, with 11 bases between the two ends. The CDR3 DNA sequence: TGTGCCAGCAGCGTAGGAAACATTTTAAACTATGGCTACACCTTC. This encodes CASSVGNILNYGYTF.

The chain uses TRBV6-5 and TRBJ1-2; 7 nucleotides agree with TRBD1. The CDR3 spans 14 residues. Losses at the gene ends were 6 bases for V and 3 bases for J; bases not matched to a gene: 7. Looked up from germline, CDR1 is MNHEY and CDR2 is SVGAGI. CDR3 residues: CASRSQGLDYGYTF. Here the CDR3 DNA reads TGTGCCAGCAGGTCACAGGGGCTGGACTATGGCTACACCTTC.

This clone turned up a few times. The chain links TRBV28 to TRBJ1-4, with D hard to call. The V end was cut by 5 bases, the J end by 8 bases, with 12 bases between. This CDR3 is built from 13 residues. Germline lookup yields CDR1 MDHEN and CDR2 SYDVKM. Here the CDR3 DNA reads TGTGCCAGCAGTCTCCGGACGGGGGAAAAACTGTTTTTT. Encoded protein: CASSLRTGEKLFF.

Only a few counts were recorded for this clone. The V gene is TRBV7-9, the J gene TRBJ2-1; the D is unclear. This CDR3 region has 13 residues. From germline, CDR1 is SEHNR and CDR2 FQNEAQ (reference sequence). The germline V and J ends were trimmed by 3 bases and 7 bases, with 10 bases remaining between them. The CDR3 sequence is CASSLTQLNEQFF. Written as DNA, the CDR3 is TGTGCCAGCAGCTTGACCCAGTTAAATGAGCAGTTCTTC. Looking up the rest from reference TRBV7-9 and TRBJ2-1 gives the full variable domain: DTGVSQNPRHKITKRGQNVTFRCDPISEHNRLYWYRQTLGQGPEFLTYFQNEAQLEKSRLLSDRFSAERPKGSFSTLEIQRTEQGDSAMYLCASSLTQLNEQFFGPGTRLTVL.

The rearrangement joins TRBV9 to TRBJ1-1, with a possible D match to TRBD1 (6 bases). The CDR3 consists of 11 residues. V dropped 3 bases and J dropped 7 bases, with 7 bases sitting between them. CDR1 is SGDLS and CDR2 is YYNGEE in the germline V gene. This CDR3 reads CASSADSEAFF. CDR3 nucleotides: TGTGCCAGCAGCGCGGACAGTGAAGCTTTCTTT.

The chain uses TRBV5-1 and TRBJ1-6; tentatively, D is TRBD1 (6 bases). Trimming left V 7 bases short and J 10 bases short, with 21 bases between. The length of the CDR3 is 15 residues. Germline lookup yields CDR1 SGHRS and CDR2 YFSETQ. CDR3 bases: TGCGCCAGCGGACTTGAGGGGGTAGGAGACTCACCCCTCCACTTT. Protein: CASGLEGVGDSPLHF. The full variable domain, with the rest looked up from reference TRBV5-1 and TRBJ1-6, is KAGVTQTPRYLIKTRGQQVTLSCSPISGHRSVSWYQQTPGQGLQFLFEYFSETQRNKGNFPGRFSGRQFSNSRSEMNVSTLELGDSALYLCASGLEGVGDSPLHFGNGTRLTVT.

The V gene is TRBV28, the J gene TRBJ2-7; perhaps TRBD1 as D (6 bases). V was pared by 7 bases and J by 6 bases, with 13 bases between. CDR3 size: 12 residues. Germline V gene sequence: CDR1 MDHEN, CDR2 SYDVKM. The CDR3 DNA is TGTGCCAGCATCTCACAGGGAACCGAGCAGTACTTC. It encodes CASISQGTEQYF.

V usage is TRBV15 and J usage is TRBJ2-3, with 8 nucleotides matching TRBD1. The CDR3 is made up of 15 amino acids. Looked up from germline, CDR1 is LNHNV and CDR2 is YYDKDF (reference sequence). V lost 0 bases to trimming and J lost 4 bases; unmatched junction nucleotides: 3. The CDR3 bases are TGTGCCACCAGCAGAGATCCAGGGGGCGCAGATACGCAGTATTTT. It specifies CATSRDPGGADTQYF.

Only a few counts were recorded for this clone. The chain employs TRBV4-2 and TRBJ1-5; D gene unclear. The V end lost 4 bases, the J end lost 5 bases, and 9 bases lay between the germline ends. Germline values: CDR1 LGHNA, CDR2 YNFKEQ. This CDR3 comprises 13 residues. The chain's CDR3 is CASSREPDQPQHF. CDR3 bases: TGTGCCAGCAGCCGCGAGCCGGATCAGCCCCAGCATTTT.